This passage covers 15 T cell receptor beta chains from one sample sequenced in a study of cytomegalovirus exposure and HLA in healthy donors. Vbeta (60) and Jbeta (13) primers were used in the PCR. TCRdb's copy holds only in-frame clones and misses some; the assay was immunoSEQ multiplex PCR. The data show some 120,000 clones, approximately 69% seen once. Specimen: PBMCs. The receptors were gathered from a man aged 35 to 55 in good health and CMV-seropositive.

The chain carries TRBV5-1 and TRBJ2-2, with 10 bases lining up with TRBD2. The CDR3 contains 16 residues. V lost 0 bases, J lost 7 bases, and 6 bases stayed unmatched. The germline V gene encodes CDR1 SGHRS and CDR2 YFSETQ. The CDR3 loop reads CASSLASGGAGGELFF. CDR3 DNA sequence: TGCGCCAGCAGCTTGGCCAGCGGGGGGGCCGGCGGGGAGCTGTTTTTT.

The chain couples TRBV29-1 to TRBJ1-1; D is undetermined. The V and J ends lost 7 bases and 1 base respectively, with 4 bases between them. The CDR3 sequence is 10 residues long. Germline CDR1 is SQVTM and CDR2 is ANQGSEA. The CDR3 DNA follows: TGCAGCGGAGGGAACACTGAAGCTTTCTTT. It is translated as CSGGNTEAFF. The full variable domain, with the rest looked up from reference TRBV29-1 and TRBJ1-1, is SAVISQKPSRDICQRGTSLTIQCQVDSQVTMMFWYRQQPGQSLTLIATANQGSEATYESGFVIDKFPISRPNLTFSTLTVSNMSPEDSSIYLCSGGNTEAFFGQGTRLTVV.

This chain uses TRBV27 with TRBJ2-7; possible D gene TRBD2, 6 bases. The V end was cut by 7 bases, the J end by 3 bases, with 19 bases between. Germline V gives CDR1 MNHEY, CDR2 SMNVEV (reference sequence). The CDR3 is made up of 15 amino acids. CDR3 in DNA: TGTGCCAGCACCTACTCGCGGGGAAACGGCTACGAGCAGTACTTC. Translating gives CASTYSRGNGYEQYF.

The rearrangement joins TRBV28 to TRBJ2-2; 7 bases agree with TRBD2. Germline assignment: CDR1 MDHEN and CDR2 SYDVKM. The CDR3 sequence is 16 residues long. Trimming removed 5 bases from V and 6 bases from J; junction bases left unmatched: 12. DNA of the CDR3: TGTGCCAGCAGTACCCGTTGGGGGGGGGAGGCCGGGGAGCTGTTTTTT. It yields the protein CASSTRWGGEAGELFF.

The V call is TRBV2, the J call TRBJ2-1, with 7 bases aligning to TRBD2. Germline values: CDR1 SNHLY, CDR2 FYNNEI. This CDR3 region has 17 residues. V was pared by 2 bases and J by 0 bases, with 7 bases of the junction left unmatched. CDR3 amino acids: CASSERASGLSYNEQFF. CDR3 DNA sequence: TGTGCCAGCAGTGAAAGGGCTAGCGGACTCTCCTACAATGAGCAGTTCTTC.

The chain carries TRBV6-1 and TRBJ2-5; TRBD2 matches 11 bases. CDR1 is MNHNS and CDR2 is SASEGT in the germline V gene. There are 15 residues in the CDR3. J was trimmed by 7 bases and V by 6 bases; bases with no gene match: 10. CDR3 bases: TGTGCCAGCAGGTTCGGGACTAGCGGCGTTGGGACCCAGTACTTC. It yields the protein CASRFGTSGVGTQYF.

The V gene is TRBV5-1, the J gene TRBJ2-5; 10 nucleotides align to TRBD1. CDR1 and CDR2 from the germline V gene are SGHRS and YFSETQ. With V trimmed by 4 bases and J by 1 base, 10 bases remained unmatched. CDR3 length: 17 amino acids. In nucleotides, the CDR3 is TGCGCCAGCAGCGCCCGCGTAGGGACAGGGGTCCAAGAGACCCAGTACTTC. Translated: CASSARVGTGVQETQYF.

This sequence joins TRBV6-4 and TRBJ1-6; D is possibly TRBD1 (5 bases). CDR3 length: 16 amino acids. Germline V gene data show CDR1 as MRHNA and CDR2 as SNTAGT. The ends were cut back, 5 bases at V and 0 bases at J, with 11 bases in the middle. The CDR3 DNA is TGTGCCAGCAGTTGGGACTTACGCTCCTATAATTCACCCCTCCACTTT. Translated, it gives CASSWDLRSYNSPLHF.

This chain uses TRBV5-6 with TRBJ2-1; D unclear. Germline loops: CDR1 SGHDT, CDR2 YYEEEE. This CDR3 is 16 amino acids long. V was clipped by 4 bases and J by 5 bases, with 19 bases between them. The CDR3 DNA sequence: TGTGCCAGCAGCCCGGATCAGGTGGGCTTCAACAATGAGCAGTTCTTC. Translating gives CASSPDQVGFNNEQFF.

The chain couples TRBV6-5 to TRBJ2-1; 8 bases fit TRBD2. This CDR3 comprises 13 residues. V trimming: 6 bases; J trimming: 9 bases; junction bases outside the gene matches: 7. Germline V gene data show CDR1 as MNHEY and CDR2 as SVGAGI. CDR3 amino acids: CASRNGRGSEQFF. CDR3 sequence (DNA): TGTGCCAGCAGGAACGGGAGGGGCAGTGAGCAGTTCTTC.

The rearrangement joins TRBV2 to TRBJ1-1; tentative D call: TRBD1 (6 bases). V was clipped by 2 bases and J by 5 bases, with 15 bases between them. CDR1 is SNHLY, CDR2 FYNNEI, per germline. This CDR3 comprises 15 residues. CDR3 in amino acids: CASSELQGRETEAFF. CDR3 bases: TGTGCCAGCAGTGAATTACAGGGAAGGGAGACTGAAGCTTTCTTT.

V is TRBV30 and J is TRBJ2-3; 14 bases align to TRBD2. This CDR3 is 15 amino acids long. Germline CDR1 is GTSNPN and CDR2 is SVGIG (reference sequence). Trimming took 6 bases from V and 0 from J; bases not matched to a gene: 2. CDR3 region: CACGTSGRSTDTQYF. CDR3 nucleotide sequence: TGTGCCTGCGGGACTAGCGGGAGAAGCACAGATACGCAGTATTTT.

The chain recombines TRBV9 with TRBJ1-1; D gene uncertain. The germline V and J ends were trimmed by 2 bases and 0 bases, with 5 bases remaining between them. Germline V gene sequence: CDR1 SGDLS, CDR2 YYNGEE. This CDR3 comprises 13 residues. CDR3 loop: CASSVAVNTEAFF. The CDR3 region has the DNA TGTGCCAGCAGCGTCGCAGTGAACACTGAAGCTTTCTTT.

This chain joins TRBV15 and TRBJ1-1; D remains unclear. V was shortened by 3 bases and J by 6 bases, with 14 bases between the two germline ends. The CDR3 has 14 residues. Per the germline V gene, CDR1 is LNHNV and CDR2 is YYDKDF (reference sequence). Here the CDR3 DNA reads TGTGCCACCAGCAGCCCGGAGGCTGCTTCTGAAGCTTTCTTT. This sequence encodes CATSSPEAASEAFF.

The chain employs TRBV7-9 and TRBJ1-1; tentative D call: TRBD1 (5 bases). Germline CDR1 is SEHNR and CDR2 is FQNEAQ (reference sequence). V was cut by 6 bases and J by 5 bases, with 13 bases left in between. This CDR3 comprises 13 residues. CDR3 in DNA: TGTGCCAGCAGGGTACTCCAGGGAACTGAAGCTTTCTTT. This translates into CASRVLQGTEAFF.